These 20 T cell receptor beta chains were all obtained from the same sample, sequenced in a study of Ad26.COV2.S vaccination and SARS-CoV-2 variants. The protocol was immunoSEQ multiplex PCR, while the TCRdb copy is restricted to in-frame clones and leaves out a portion. The sample includes fewer than 400,000 clones, approximately 86% of them seen just once. As for treatment: around 19 received Ad26.COV2.S at low or high dose, single or two shots; roughly five received placebo; per-sample allocation not given. Sampling took place 63 days after the first vaccine or placebo injection. The sample consisted of peripheral blood, taken in a trial of Ad26.COV2.S vaccine versus placebo. Receptor source: a person aged 18-60 years who received the Ad26.COV2.S COVID-19 vaccine or a placebo.

The V gene is TRBV29-1, the J gene TRBJ2-5, with 7 bases identical to TRBD1. Germline-derived CDR1 and CDR2 are SQVTM and ANQGSEA. The V gene end was trimmed by 1 base and the J gene end by 4 bases; junction bases not matched to a gene: 3. The CDR3 loop spans 13 amino acids. CDR3 nucleotides: TGCAGCGTTGAAGCCGACAGGGCAGAGACCCAGTACTTC. The encoded protein is CSVEADRAETQYF. Full variable domain (rest looked up from reference TRBV29-1 and TRBJ2-5): SAVISQKPSRDICQRGTSLTIQCQVDSQVTMMFWYRQQPGQSLTLIATANQGSEATYESGFVIDKFPISRPNLTFSTLTVSNMSPEDSSIYLCSVEADRAETQYFGPGTRLLVL.

The V gene is TRBV5-4, the J gene TRBJ2-5; possible D gene TRBD1, 6 bases. Trimming shortened V by 0 bases and J by 1 base, and 16 bases separated the two germline ends. The CDR3 contains 17 residues. Germline CDR1 reads SGHNT; CDR2 reads YYREEE (reference sequence). In DNA, the CDR3 is TGTGCCAGCAGCTTGGTGGGGCAGGGGAGCCTCCAAGAGACCCAGTACTTC. Amino acids: CASSLVGQGSLQETQYF.

This sequence joins TRBV5-4 and TRBJ2-7; D remains unclear. Germline CDR1 reads SGHNT; CDR2 reads YYREEE (reference sequence). CDR3 length: 13 amino acids. V dropped 3 bases and J dropped 2 bases, with 9 bases sitting between them. CDR3 sequence (DNA): TGTGCCAGCAGCTCTGTTAGCCCCTACGAGCAGTACTTC. Translating gives CASSSVSPYEQYF. The variable domain in full, with the rest retrieved from reference TRBV5-4 and TRBJ2-7, is ETGVTQSPTHLIKTRGQQVTLRCSSQSGHNTVSWYQQALGQGPQFIFQYYREEENGRGNFPPRFSGLQFPNYSSELNVNALELDDSALYLCASSSVSPYEQYFGPGTRLTVT.

This clone was seen a handful of times. The rearrangement links TRBV18 to TRBJ1-2; 8 bases match TRBD1. V lost 3 bases, J lost 8 bases, and 11 bases stayed unmatched. Germline loops: CDR1 KGHSH, CDR2 LQKENI. There are 15 residues in the CDR3. CDR3: CASSPKETGAAGYTF. The CDR3 DNA is TGTGCCAGCTCACCTAAAGAGACAGGGGCAGCCGGCTACACCTTC.

The V and J genes are TRBV5-4 and TRBJ2-6, with D possibly matching TRBD2 (6 bases). The CDR3 sequence is 18 residues long. V was cut by 0 bases and J by 0 bases, with 13 bases left in between. From germline, CDR1 is SGHNT and CDR2 YYREEE (reference sequence). CDR3: CASSLGQDYHSGANVLTF. DNA for the CDR3: TGTGCCAGCAGCTTGGGGCAGGACTACCACTCTGGGGCCAACGTCCTGACTTTC.

This clone occurred a few times. This rearrangement joins TRBV4-1 to TRBJ2-7, with no clear D. This CDR3 comprises 14 residues. The germline V and J ends were trimmed by 1 base and 6 bases, with 13 bases remaining between them. Germline V gene lookup returns CDR1 MGHRA and CDR2 YSYEKL. CDR3: CASSQVEHGGEQYF. CDR3 coding DNA: TGCGCCAGCAGCCAAGTTGAGCATGGTGGCGAGCAGTACTTC.

This clone was counted a single time. The chain employs TRBV4-1 and TRBJ2-1; TRBD1 matches at 7 bases. Germline assignment: CDR1 MGHRA and CDR2 YSYEKL. The J segment lost 0 bases and the V segment lost 4 bases, leaving 3 bases of the junction unmatched. The CDR3 spans 15 residues. The CDR3, as DNA: TGCGCCAGCAGCCCGGGGACAGTCTCCTACAATGAGCAGTTCTTC. Its translation: CASSPGTVSYNEQFF.

V and J are TRBV14 and TRBJ1-3; D call uncertain. Germline V lookup: CDR1 SGHDN, CDR2 FVKESK. V shed 4 bases and J shed 10 bases, with 17 bases lying between them. This CDR3 is 14 amino acids long. CDR3 DNA sequence: TGTGCCAGCAGCCCGTGGTCGGCCCGCAGGACCATATATTTT. It yields the protein CASSPWSARRTIYF. The variable domain in full, with the rest retrieved from reference TRBV14 and TRBJ1-3, is EAGVTQFPSHSVIEKGQTVTLRCDPISGHDNLYWYRRVMGKEIKFLLHFVKESKQDESGMPNNRFLAERTGGTYSTLKVQPAELEDSGVYFCASSPWSARRTIYFGEGSWLTVV.

The CDR3 loop reads CASSFFSGGITDTQYF. DNA of the CDR3: TGTGCCAGCAGTTTTTTTAGCGGGGGGATCACAGATACGCAGTATTTT. V and J are TRBV27 and TRBJ2-3; 10 bases agree with TRBD2. V shed 3 bases, J shed 2 bases, and the junction held 5 bases outside the gene matches. CDR1 and CDR2 from the germline V gene are MNHEY and SMNVEV (reference sequence). CDR3 length: 16 residues.

This clone occurred once. The chain combines TRBV5-5 with TRBJ2-3, with D possibly TRBD2 on 6 matching bases. In germline, CDR1 is SGHKS, CDR2 YYEKEE (reference sequence). V was clipped by 0 bases and J by 3 bases, with 14 bases between them. The CDR3 sequence is 16 residues long. CDR3 sequence: CASSLGRSRETDTQYF. CDR3 nucleotide sequence: TGTGCCAGCAGCTTGGGGCGGTCCCGGGAGACAGATACGCAGTATTTT.

The chain uses TRBV3-1 (or the pseudogene TRBV3-2) and TRBJ1-1, with 9 bases that match TRBD1. Germline CDR1 and CDR2: LGHDT and YNNKEL (reference sequence). V dropped 1 base and J dropped 0; count of bases not matched to a gene: 3. This CDR3 region has 16 residues. Here the CDR3 DNA reads TGTGCCAGCAGCCAAGGGACAGGGGTTATGAACACTGAAGCTTTCTTT. Translated, it gives CASSQGTGVMNTEAFF.

About this clone: Relative to the germline gene, one junction end is altered; a read error may explain this. The CDR3 DNA is TGTGCCAGCAGCTTGGACGCAGGTTCTACCTCCTTC. Its protein product is CASSLDAGSTSF. The chain carries TRBV5-4 and TRBJ1-2; no clear D. Germline V CDR1 and CDR2: SGHNT, YYREEE (reference sequence). The CDR3 runs to 12 residues.

The rearrangement links TRBV24-1 to TRBJ2-1, with 7 bases aligning to TRBD1. Germline CDR1 KGHDR, CDR2 SFDVKD. The CDR3 is 15 amino acids. V gave up 6 bases and J gave up 5 bases; unmatched junction bases: 9. The CDR3 DNA reads TGTGCCACCAGTTCCCCGGGACAGTACGACAATGAGCAGTTCTTC. Protein sequence: CATSSPGQYDNEQFF.

This clone was detected a few times. This chain connects TRBV5-4 to TRBJ1-2; TRBD1 matches 8 bases. With 3 bases clipped from V and 3 bases from J, the junction kept 4 bases outside the gene matches. CDR3 length: 14 amino acids. CDR1 SGHNT and CDR2 YYREEE come from the germline V gene (reference sequence). The CDR3 region is CASSSMTGDYGYTF. DNA of the CDR3: TGTGCCAGCAGCTCTATGACAGGGGACTATGGCTACACCTTC.

The chain uses TRBV29-1 and TRBJ2-3; tentatively, D is TRBD2 (7 bases). CDR1 is SQVTM, CDR2 ANQGSEA, per germline. The CDR3 runs 12 residues. V was shortened by 8 bases and J by 2 bases, with 11 bases between the two germline ends. The CDR3 sequence is CSLGGATDTQYF. The CDR3 region has the DNA TGCAGCCTGGGGGGGGCCACAGATACGCAGTATTTT.

This rearrangement joins TRBV2 to TRBJ1-5; 10 positions agree with TRBD1. CDR3 length equals 13 residues. Germline V lookup: CDR1 SNHLY, CDR2 FYNNEI. The trim removed 6 bases at V and 7 bases at J, leaving 3 bases unmatched. CDR3 bases: TGTGCCAGCAGGGAGGACAGGGGGCAGCCCCAGCATTTT. This codes for CASREDRGQPQHF.

J is TRBJ2-7 and V is TRBV5-1, with no clear D. The CDR3 has 15 amino acids. Germline lookup yields CDR1 SGHRS and CDR2 YFSETQ. V shed 4 bases and J shed 1 base, with 15 bases lying between them. In DNA, the CDR3 is TGCGCCAGCAGCAAAGACCCATCTCCTTCCTACGAGCAGTACTTC. Translation gives CASSKDPSPSYEQYF.

The V call is TRBV7-8, the J call TRBJ1-6; D not resolved. V gave up 5 bases and J gave up 14 bases, with 13 bases separating them. The CDR3 runs to 12 residues. Germline values: CDR1 SGHVS, CDR2 FQNEAQ. Written as DNA, the CDR3 is TGTGCCAGCAGCCAAAAACCGGGTGCCCTCCACTTT. It encodes CASSQKPGALHF.

This chain joins TRBV3-1 (or the pseudogene TRBV3-2) and TRBJ2-5; D remains ambiguous. The CDR3 is 13 residues long. V gave up 4 bases and J gave up 5 bases, with 11 bases separating them. CDR1 is LGHDT and CDR2 is YNNKEL in the germline V gene (reference sequence). CDR3 in amino acids: CASSPTPGETQYF. The CDR3 DNA sequence: TGTGCCAGCAGCCCAACTCCCGGCGAGACCCAGTACTTC.

The CDR3 region is CASSLRPGTTNEKLFF. CDR3 nucleotides: TGTGCCAGCAGCTTACGACCGGGGACAACTAATGAAAAACTGTTTTTT. The chain employs TRBV7-2 and TRBJ1-4; D remains ambiguous. Looked up from germline, CDR1 is SGHTA and CDR2 is FQGNSA. The V gene lost 2 bases and the J gene lost 0 bases, with 10 bases spanning the gap. The CDR3 has 16 amino acids.